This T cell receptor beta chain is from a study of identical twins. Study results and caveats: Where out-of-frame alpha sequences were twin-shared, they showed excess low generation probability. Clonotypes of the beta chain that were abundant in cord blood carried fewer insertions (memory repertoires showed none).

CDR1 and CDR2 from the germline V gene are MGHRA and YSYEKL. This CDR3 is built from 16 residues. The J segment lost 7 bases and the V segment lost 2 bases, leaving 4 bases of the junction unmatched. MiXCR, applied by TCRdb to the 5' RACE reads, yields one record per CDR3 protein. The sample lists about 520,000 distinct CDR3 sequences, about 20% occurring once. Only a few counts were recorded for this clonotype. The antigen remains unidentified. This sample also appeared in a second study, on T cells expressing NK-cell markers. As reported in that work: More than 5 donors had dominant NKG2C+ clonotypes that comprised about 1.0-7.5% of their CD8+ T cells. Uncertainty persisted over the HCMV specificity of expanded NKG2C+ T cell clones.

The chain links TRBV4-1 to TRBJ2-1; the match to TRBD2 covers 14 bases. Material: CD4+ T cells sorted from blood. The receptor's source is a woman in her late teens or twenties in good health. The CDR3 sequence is CASSQPRTSGRNEQFF. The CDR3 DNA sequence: TGCGCCAGCAGCCAACCGAGGACTAGCGGGAGGAATGAGCAGTTCTTC.